The clone carrying this T cell receptor (beta chain) has a count of ten or more. No antigen is known for it. The CDR3 is 15 residues long. Per the germline V gene, CDR1 is MDHEN and CDR2 is SYDVKM. Losses at the gene ends were 2 bases for V and 8 bases for J; bases not matched to a gene: 3. This sample is part of a study of T cells in Graves' hyperthyroidism and ophthalmopathy. Study results and caveats: Appearing also in blood were most of the thyroid clonotypes expanded above 0.001. The authors' 13 V-J model separated ophthalmopathy from stable hyperthyroidism.

Authors of the study amplified TCR beta CDR3 regions from RNA transcripts. Researchers ran a first-round RT-PCR on the TCR CDR3 using the HTBI primer set. TCRdb itself ran the multiplex PCR reads through MiXCR, one entry per CDR3 protein. The top ten hold about 19% of the sample, which has about 410,000 distinct CDR3 sequences, 13% to 15% seen once. The material sequenced was blood. The source is a woman aged 30 to 39 with Graves' ophthalmopathy. The chain joins TRBV28 to TRBJ1-6; 10 bases match TRBD1. CDR3 sequence (DNA): TGTGCCAGCAGTTTAGAGGGGACAGGGGATTCACCCCTCCACTTT. Translating gives CASSLEGTGDSPLHF. The full variable domain, its missing parts supplied by reference TRBV28 and TRBJ1-6, is DVKVTQSSRYLVKRTGEKVFLECVQDMDHENMFWYRQDPGLGLRLIYFSYDVKMKEKGDIPEGYSVSREKKERFSLILESASTNQTSMYLCASSLEGTGDSPLHFGNGTRLTVT.